One sample yielded the 16 T cell receptor beta chains listed below, sequenced in a study of control samples from healthy donors and cancer patients. The protocol was immunoSEQ multiplex PCR, while the TCRdb copy is restricted to in-frame clones and leaves out a portion. The profile shows tens of thousands of clones, 88% of them singletons. The specimen was blood. The receptors come from a woman in her 70s in good health.

The V call is TRBV30, the J call TRBJ1-2; D is possibly TRBD1 (5 bases). Trimming pared 4 bases from V and 0 bases from J, leaving 12 bases between. The CDR3 is 14 amino acids. Germline V gives CDR1 GTSNPN, CDR2 SVGIG (reference sequence). The CDR3 region is CAWTPGPANYGYTF. The DNA of the CDR3 is TGTGCCTGGACTCCGGGACCCGCTAACTATGGCTACACCTTC.

The chain joins TRBV30 to TRBJ1-6; D possibly corresponds to TRBD1 (6 bases). Germline assignment: CDR1 GTSNPN and CDR2 SVGIG (reference sequence). V was cut by 3 bases and J by 14 bases, with 14 bases left in between. The length of the CDR3 is 12 residues. As DNA, the CDR3 is TGTGCCTGGAGCGGTGGGGGCCCGACCCTCCACTTT. Translation gives CAWSGGGPTLHF.

In regard to this clone: The junction and the germline gene differ at one end; a read error may be behind it. V usage is TRBV15 and J usage is TRBJ2-7, with 10 bases aligning to TRBD1. Germline V gene sequence: CDR1 LNHNV, CDR2 YYDKDF (reference sequence). CDR3 size: 15 residues. The chain's CDR3 is CATSRDPGTGVRRYF. CDR3 nucleotides: TGTGCCACCAGCCGAGACCCCGGGACAGGGGTCCGGCGGTACTTC.

This clone was detected once. The gene calls are TRBV7-9 and TRBJ1-2, with TRBD1 matching over 11 bases. The germline V gene has CDR1 SEHNR and CDR2 FQNEAQ (reference sequence). The CDR3 is 16 residues long. J was trimmed by 8 bases and V by 5 bases; bases with no gene match: 13. The CDR3: CASSPPGQGALIGYTF. Written as DNA, the CDR3 is TGTGCCAGCAGCCCTCCCGGACAGGGGGCGTTAATAGGCTACACCTTC.

This rearrangement joins TRBV30 to TRBJ2-2; maybe TRBD1 (5 bases). The CDR3 extends over 16 amino acids. CDR1 GTSNPN and CDR2 SVGIG come from the germline V gene (reference sequence). This CDR3 is CAGRDRGRPGTGELFF. In DNA, the CDR3 is TGTGCTGGACGTGATAGGGGAAGGCCGGGCACCGGGGAGCTGTTTTTT.

The rearrangement uses TRBV9 and TRBJ2-5, with D tentatively TRBD2 (5 bases). This CDR3 spans 14 amino acids. Trimming removed 0 bases from V and 5 bases from J, with 11 bases in between. Germline-derived CDR1 and CDR2 are SGDLS and YYNGEE. The DNA for the CDR3 is TGTGCCAGCAGCGTAGCCCCGGAGGTTGAGACCCAGTACTTC. Translated, it gives CASSVAPEVETQYF.

This chain uses TRBV5-6 with TRBJ1-1; no definite D call. Trimming removed 4 bases at V and 4 bases at J, with 14 bases between. The germline V gene encodes CDR1 SGHDT and CDR2 YYEEEE. This CDR3 contains 14 residues. The CDR3, as DNA: TGTGCCAGCAGCCGGGGTAGGAGGAGCACTGAAGCTTTCTTT. Its translation: CASSRGRRSTEAFF.

The chain couples TRBV27 to TRBJ2-3, with 10 positions matching TRBD1. With V trimmed by 7 bases and J by 3 bases, 7 bases remained unmatched. Germline CDR1 and CDR2: MNHEY and SMNVEV (reference sequence). The CDR3 has 15 amino acids. The CDR3 reads CASTDRGRVTDTQYF. The CDR3 bases are TGTGCCAGCACGGACAGGGGGAGAGTTACAGATACGCAGTATTTT.

The chain combines TRBV5-1 with TRBJ1-4; D perhaps matches TRBD1 (6 bases). CDR1 and CDR2 (germline): SGHRS, YFSETQ. V shed 4 bases and J shed 3 bases, with 13 bases lying between them. The CDR3 has 15 residues. The CDR3: CASSATGRANEKLFF. Here the CDR3 DNA reads TGCGCCAGCAGCGCCACAGGGAGGGCTAATGAAAAACTGTTTTTT.

The chain is built from TRBV18 and TRBJ2-1; 7 bases fit TRBD2. The junction had 1 base not matched to a gene; V was cut back by 3 bases and J by 5 bases. This CDR3 has 13 amino acids. The germline V gene has CDR1 KGHSH and CDR2 LQKENI. CDR3 DNA: TGTGCCAGCTCACCGGGACTACACAATGAGCAGTTCTTC. This sequence encodes CASSPGLHNEQFF.

The rearrangement joins TRBV5-1 to TRBJ2-5; perhaps TRBD2 as D (7 bases). V shed 0 bases and J shed 5 bases, with 17 bases lying between them. This CDR3 comprises 16 residues. Germline V gene sequence: CDR1 SGHRS, CDR2 YFSETQ. CDR3 protein: CASSLGPGGEAETQYF. In DNA, the CDR3 is TGCGCCAGCAGCTTGGGCCCGGGGGGCGAGGCGGAGACCCAGTACTTC.

The V and J genes are TRBV5-4 and TRBJ1-1; D possibly corresponds to TRBD1 (6 bases). This CDR3 has 15 amino acids. Germline loops: CDR1 SGHNT, CDR2 YYREEE (reference sequence). The V and J ends lost 4 bases and 0 bases respectively, with 13 bases between them. The CDR3 DNA follows: TGTGCCAGCAGCGGACGGGGGCAGCTGAACACTGAAGCTTTCTTT. Protein product: CASSGRGQLNTEAFF.

The genes are TRBV5-6 and TRBJ1-2; 7 positions agree with TRBD1. The length of the CDR3 is 16 residues. Germline V gene lookup returns CDR1 SGHDT and CDR2 YYEEEE. Germline trimming cut 1 base from V and 2 bases from J; bases unmatched to any gene: 8. The CDR3 DNA sequence: TGTGCCAGCAGCTTGTTCTATGACAGGGCGAACTATGGCTACACCTTC. Translating gives CASSLFYDRANYGYTF. Supplemented by reference TRBV5-6 and TRBJ1-2, the full variable domain reads DAGVTQSPTHLIKTRGQQVTLRCSPKSGHDTVSWYQQALGQGPQFIFQYYEEEERQRGNFPDRFSGHQFPNYSSELNVNALLLGDSALYLCASSLFYDRANYGYTFGSGTRLTVV.

The table lists this clone with a count of one. The chain couples TRBV19 to TRBJ1-2; D call uncertain. The ends were cut back, 5 bases at V and 2 bases at J, with 9 bases in the middle. Germline CDR1 LNHDA, CDR2 SQIVND (reference sequence). The CDR3 length is 13 residues. The CDR3 coding sequence is TGTGCCAGTAGTCGAGCGGAGAACTATGGCTACACCTTC. It codes for CASSRAENYGYTF.

The gene calls are TRBV2 and TRBJ2-5, with D hard to call. In germline, CDR1 is SNHLY, CDR2 FYNNEI. The CDR3 covers 13 residues. With 8 bases removed from V and 4 bases from J, the gap between germline ends came to 14 bases. The CDR3 nucleotides read TGTGCCAGCGGTCTGTTGGTGAGAGAGACCCAGTACTTC. Translated, it gives CASGLLVRETQYF.

The chain combines TRBV9 with TRBJ1-2; D perhaps matches TRBD1 (5 bases). The CDR3 length is 16 residues. Trimming cost V 3 bases and J 0 bases, with 15 bases left between them. Germline V lookup: CDR1 SGDLS, CDR2 YYNGEE. The CDR3 spells CASSAGIEGPNYGYTF. For the CDR3, the DNA is TGTGCCAGCAGCGCCGGGATCGAGGGGCCTAACTATGGCTACACCTTC. Supplemented by reference TRBV9 and TRBJ1-2, the full variable domain reads DSGVTQTPKHLITATGQRVTLRCSPRSGDLSVYWYQQSLDQGLQFLIQYYNGEERAKGNILERFSAQQFPDLHSELNLSSLELGDSALYFCASSAGIEGPNYGYTFGSGTRLTVV.